The 7 T cell receptor beta chains below were found in one sample sequenced in a study of blood T cell repertoires in COVID-19 (dated by TCRdb to about 2020). The receptor library was made with the immunoSEQ multiplex PCR assay. TCRdb obtained this table from immuneACCESS and retained in-frame rearrangements with V and J assigned. These tables miss some clones; where compared with another copy, unresolved V genes account for less than half of the shortfall, and the remainder is unexplained. The sample table contains roughly 38,000 clones; only one count was recorded for about four fifths of them. Together, the top ten hold roughly 40% of the sample. Material for sequencing was peripheral blood. These receptors all come from a man aged 40-49 years with active or convalescent COVID-19.

This clone came up once. This sequence joins TRBV4-1 and TRBJ2-7; 7 bases line up with TRBD1. V shed 2 bases and J 3 bases; nucleotides not matched to a gene: 10. This CDR3 comprises 16 residues. Looked up from germline, CDR1 is MGHRA and CDR2 is YSYEKL. CDR3 DNA: TGCGCCAGCAGCCAACCGACAGGGCAACTAGGCTACGAGCAGTACTTC. Protein: CASSQPTGQLGYEQYF.

The chain recombines TRBV11-3 with TRBJ2-1; 10 bases match TRBD2. V gave up 4 bases and J gave up 8 bases; unmatched junction bases: 17. This CDR3 spans 18 amino acids. The germline gives CDR1 SGHNT, CDR2 YENEEA. CDR3 DNA sequence: TGTGCCAGCAGCTCGTTCGGAGCGGGAGGGCCGAGTGGTGATGAGCAGTTCTTC. It translates to CASSSFGAGGPSGDEQFF.

The chain links TRBV28 to TRBJ2-7; 9 bases are a match to TRBD1. The CDR3 loop spans 20 amino acids. Germline V gives CDR1 MDHEN, CDR2 SYDVKM. V dropped 3 bases and J dropped 3; count of bases not matched to a gene: 21. CDR3 amino acids: CASSFNLEQGAPGFVYEQYF. Written as DNA, the CDR3 is TGTGCCAGCAGTTTTAACTTAGAACAGGGGGCTCCAGGGTTCGTCTACGAGCAGTACTTC.

The rearrangement links TRBV10-2 to TRBJ1-1; 7 bases are a match to TRBD1. Germline V CDR1 and CDR2: WSHSY, SAAADI. Germline trimming cut 6 bases from V and 3 bases from J; bases unmatched to any gene: 7. The CDR3 spans 14 residues. In DNA, the CDR3 is TGCGCCAGCAGGGTAGGCAGGGGGTACACTGAAGCTTTCTTT. Amino acid sequence: CASRVGRGYTEAFF.

This clone was observed a handful of times. The chain employs TRBV7-9 and TRBJ2-3, with TRBD2 as a possible D gene (6 bases). The germline gives CDR1 SEHNR, CDR2 FQNEAQ (reference sequence). This CDR3 contains 17 residues. V was clipped by 5 bases and J by 2 bases, with 20 bases between them. The CDR3 DNA follows: TGTGCCAGCAGCCCGCAACTTAGCGGAGCCTCCACAGATACGCAGTATTTT. Translation gives CASSPQLSGASTDTQYF.

The rearrangement links TRBV9 to TRBJ1-2; D is undetermined. Germline CDR1 and CDR2: SGDLS and YYNGEE. The CDR3 consists of 13 residues. V shed 6 bases and J shed 3 bases, with 12 bases lying between them. The CDR3 is CASTLEEDYGYTF. The CDR3 DNA reads as TGTGCCAGCACGCTCGAGGAGGACTATGGCTACACCTTC.

As regards this clone: At the DNA level, this CDR3 is encoded by other sequences in the same sample as well. The chain is built from TRBV4-2 and TRBJ1-1, with D perhaps matching TRBD1 (5 bases). Germline V gives CDR1 LGHNA, CDR2 YNFKEQ. The CDR3 extends over 14 amino acids. The V end was cut by 0 bases, the J end by 3 bases, with 8 bases between. CDR3 residues: CASSQDQGDTEAFF. DNA for the CDR3: TGTGCCAGCAGCCAAGACCAAGGGGACACTGAAGCTTTCTTT.